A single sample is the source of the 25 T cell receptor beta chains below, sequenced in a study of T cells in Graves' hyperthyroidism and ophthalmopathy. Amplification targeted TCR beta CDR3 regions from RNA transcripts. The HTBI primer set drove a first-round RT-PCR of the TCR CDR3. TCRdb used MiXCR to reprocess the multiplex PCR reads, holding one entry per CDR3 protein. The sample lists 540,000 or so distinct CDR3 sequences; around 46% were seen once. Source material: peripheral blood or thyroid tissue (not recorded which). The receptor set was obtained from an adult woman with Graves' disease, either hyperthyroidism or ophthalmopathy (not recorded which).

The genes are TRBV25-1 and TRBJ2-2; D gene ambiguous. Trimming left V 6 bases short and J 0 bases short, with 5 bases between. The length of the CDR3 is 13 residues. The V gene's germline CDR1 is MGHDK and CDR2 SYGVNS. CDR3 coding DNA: TGTGCCAGCAGATACACGAACACCGGGGAGCTGTTTTTT. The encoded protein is CASRYTNTGELFF.

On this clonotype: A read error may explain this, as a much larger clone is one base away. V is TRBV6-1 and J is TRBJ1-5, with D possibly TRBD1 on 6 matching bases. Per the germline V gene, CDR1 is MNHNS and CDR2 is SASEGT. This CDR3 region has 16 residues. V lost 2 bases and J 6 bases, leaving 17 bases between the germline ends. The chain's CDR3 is CASSESQLRGSQPQHF. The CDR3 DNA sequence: TGTGCCAGCAGTGAAAGCCAGCTCAGGGGCAGTCAGCCCCAGCATTTT.

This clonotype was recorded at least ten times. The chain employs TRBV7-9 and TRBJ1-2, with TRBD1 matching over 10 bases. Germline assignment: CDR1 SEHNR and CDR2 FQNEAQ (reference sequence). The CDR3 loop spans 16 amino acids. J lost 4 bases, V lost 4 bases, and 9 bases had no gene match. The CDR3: CASSSDGRTGGYGYTF. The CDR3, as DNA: TGTGCCAGCAGCTCGGATGGGAGGACAGGGGGCTATGGCTACACCTTC.

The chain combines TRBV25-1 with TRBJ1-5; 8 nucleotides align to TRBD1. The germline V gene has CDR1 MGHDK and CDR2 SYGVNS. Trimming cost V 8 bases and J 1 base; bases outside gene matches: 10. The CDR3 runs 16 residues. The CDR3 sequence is CASQGRGRGSNQPQHF. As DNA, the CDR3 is TGTGCCAGCCAGGGCAGGGGGCGTGGGAGCAATCAGCCCCAGCATTTT.

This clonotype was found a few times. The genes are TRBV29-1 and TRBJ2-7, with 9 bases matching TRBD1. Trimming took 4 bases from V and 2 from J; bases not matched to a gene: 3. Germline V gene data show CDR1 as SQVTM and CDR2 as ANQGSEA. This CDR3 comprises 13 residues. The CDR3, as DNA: TGCAGCGTTGGGGACAGGGTAACCTACGAGCAGTACTTC. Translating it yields CSVGDRVTYEQYF.

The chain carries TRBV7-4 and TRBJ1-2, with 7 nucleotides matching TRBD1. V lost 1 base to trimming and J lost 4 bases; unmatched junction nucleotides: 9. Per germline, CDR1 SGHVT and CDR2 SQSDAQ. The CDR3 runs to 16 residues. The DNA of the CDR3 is TGTGCCAGCAGCTTAGAGGCTAGCGGGACAGTCTATGGCTACACCTTC. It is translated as CASSLEASGTVYGYTF.

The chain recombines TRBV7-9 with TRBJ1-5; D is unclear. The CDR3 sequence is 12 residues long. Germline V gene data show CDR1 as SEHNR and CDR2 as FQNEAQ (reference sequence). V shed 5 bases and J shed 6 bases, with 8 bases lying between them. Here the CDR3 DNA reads TGTGCCAGCAGCCCAGACACTCAGCCCCAGCATTTT. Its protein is CASSPDTQPQHF.

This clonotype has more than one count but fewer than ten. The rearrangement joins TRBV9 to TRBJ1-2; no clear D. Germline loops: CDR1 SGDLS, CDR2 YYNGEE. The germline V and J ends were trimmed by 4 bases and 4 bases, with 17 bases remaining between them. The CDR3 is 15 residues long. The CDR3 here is CASSQVFGLPYGYTF. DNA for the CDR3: TGTGCCAGCAGCCAAGTTTTCGGGCTGCCCTATGGCTACACCTTC. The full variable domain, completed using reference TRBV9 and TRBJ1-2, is DSGVTQTPKHLITATGQRVTLRCSPRSGDLSVYWYQQSLDQGLQFLIQYYNGEERAKGNILERFSAQQFPDLHSELNLSSLELGDSALYFCASSQVFGLPYGYTFGSGTRLTVV.

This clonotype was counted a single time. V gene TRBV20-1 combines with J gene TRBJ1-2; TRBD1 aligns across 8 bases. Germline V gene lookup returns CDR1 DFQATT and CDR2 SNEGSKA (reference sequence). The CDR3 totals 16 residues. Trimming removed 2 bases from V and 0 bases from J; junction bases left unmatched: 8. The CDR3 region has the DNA TGCAGTGCTAGACGAGGGACAGGCCGGACTAACTATGGCTACACCTTC. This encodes CSARRGTGRTNYGYTF.

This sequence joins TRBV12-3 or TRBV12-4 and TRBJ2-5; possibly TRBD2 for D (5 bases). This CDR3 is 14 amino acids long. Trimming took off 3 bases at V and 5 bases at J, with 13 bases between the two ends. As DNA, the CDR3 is TGTGCCAGCAGTTTCTCCGGGATTGAGGAGACCCAGTACTTC. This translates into CASSFSGIEETQYF.

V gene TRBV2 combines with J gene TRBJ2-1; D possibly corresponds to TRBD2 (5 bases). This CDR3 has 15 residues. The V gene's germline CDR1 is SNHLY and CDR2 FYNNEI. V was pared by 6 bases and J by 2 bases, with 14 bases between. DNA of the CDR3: TGTGCCAGCAGGCCAAGCGGAAGCGCCTACAATGAGCAGTTCTTC. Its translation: CASRPSGSAYNEQFF.

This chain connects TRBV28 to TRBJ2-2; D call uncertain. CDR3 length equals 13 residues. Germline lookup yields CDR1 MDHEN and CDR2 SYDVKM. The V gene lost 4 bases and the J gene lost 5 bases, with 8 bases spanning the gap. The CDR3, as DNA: TGTGCCAGCAGTTCCCTGGGGACCGGGGAGCTGTTTTTT. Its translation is CASSSLGTGELFF.

The CDR3 region has the DNA TGTGCCTCCAGGACCGGTGGCGATCAGCCCCAGTACTTC. It translates to CASRTGGDQPQYF. This chain joins TRBV10-3 and TRBJ2-5; no reliable D call. The CDR3 loop spans 13 amino acids. Germline V CDR1 and CDR2: ENHRY, SYGVKD. Trimming cost V 11 bases and J 9 bases, with 22 bases left between them.

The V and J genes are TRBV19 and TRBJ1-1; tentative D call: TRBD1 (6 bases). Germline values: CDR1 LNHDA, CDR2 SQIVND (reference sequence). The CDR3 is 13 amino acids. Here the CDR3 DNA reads TGTGCTAACGCTGGACAGTTGAACACTGAAGCTTTCTTT. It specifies CANAGQLNTEAFF. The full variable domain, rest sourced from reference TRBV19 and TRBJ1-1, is DGGITQSPKYLFRKEGQNVTLSCEQNLNHDAMYWYRQDPGQGLRLIYYSQIVNDFQKGDIAEGYSVSREKKESFPLTVTSAQKNPTAFYLCANAGQLNTEAFFGQGTRLTVV.

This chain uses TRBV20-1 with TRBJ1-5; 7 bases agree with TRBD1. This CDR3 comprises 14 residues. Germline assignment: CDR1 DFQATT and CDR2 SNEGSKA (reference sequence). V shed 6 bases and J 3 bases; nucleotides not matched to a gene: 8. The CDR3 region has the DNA TGCAGTGCCATCCGGGACAGACTCAATCAGCCCCAGCATTTT. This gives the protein CSAIRDRLNQPQHF.

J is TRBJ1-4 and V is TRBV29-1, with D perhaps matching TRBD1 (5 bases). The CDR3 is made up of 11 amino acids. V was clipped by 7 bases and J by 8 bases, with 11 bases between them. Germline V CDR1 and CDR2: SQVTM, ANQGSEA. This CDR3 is CSGGDGEKLFF. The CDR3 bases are TGCAGCGGCGGGGACGGGGAAAAACTGTTTTTT.

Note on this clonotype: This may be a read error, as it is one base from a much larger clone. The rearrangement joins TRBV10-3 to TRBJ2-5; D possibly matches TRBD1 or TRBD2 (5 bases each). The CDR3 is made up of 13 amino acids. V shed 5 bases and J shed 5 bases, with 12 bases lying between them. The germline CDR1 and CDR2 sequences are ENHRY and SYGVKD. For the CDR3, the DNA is TGTGCCATCAGTTGGGGACCGGGGGAGACCCAGTACTTC. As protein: CAISWGPGETQYF.

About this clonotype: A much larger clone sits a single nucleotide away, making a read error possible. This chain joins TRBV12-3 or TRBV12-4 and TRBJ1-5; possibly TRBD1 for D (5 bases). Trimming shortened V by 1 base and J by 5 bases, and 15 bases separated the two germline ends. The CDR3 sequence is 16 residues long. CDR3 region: CASSLGRGGWDQPQHF. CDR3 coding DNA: TGTGCCAGCAGTTTAGGGAGGGGCGGCTGGGATCAGCCCCAGCATTTT.

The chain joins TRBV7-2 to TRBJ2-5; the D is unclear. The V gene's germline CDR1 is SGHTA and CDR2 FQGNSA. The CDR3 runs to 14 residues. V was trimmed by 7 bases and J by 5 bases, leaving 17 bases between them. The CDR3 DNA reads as TGTGCCAGCACCGAAGGGTCGGTTAGGGAGACCCAGTACTTC. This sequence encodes CASTEGSVRETQYF.

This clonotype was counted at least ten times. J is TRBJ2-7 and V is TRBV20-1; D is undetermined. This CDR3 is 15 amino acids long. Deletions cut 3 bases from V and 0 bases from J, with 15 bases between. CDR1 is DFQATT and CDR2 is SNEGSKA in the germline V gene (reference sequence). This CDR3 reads CSARRWLKSSYEQYF. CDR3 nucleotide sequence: TGCAGTGCTAGGCGGTGGCTAAAGAGCTCCTACGAGCAGTACTTC.

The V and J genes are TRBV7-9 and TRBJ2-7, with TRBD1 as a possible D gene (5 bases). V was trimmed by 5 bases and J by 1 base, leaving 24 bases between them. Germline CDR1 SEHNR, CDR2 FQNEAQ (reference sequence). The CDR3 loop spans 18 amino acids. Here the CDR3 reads CASSPPWEQDSRSYEQYF. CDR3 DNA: TGTGCCAGCAGCCCCCCTTGGGAACAAGACAGTCGATCCTACGAGCAGTACTTC.

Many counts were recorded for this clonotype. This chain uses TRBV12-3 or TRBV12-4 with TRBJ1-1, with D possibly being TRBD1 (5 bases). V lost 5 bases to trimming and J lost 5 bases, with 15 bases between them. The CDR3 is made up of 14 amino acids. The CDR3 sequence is CASSPLWGYTEAFF. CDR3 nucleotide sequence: TGTGCCAGCAGTCCGCTTTGGGGGTATACTGAAGCTTTCTTT.

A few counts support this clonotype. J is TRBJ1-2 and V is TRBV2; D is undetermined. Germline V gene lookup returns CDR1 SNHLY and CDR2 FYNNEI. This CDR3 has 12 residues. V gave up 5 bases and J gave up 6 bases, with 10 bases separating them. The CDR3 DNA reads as TGTGCCAGCAGTCGAAAGGTCCATGGCTACACCTTC. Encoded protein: CASSRKVHGYTF.

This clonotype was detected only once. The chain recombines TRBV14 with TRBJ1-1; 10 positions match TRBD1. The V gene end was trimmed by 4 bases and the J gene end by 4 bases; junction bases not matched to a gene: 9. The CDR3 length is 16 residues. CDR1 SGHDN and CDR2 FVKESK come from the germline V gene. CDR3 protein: CASSLRDRGWSTEAFF. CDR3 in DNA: TGTGCCAGCAGCCTCCGGGACAGGGGATGGAGCACTGAAGCTTTCTTT.

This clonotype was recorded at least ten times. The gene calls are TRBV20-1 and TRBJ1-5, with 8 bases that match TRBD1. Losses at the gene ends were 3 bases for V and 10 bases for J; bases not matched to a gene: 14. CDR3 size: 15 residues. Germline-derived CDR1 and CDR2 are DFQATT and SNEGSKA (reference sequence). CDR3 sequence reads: CSASLTGVEFRPQHF. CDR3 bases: TGCAGTGCTAGCCTGACAGGGGTAGAATTTCGTCCCCAGCATTTT.